The present TCR beta chain was sequenced within a study of T cell responses to AZD1222 COVID-19 vaccine (TCRdb year 2021). A note on the overall study: AZD1222 recipients given second doses at about 4 weeks or at about 12 weeks were pooled, since spike-specific TCR depth and breadth were not found to differ between the two schedules. TCR sequencing was performed for 230 to 250 trial participants, of whom about 210 were given two doses of AZD1222 and roughly 25 were given two doses of MenACWY control vaccine. Trial participants were enrolled by age into subgroups of 18-55, 56-69 and 70-plus years, and around 150, 28 and 57 TCR-sequenced participants, respectively, were included in these subgroups. Overall study results and their limits: Nearly half of unique spike-specific TCRs reportedly recognized epitopes outside regions mutated in the B.1.351 and B.1.1.7 variants. Because no day 14 peak-response samples were available, repertoires were characterized only after the peak T cell response. Vaccine-associated CD4 TCRs spanned the whole spike protein, with dominant responses in regions 160-218 and 743-854. The 56-69-year group was small, and its depth increase did not reach significance, likely because of low power. After two AZD1222 doses, spike-specific TCR breadth and depth were significantly higher than at day 0 and than in MenACWY recipients. Most participants were white British and females outnumbered males, and the authors suggested that clonal diversity may have been underestimated. Conclusions about previously exposed vaccinees are limited, since just 6 or 7 AZD1222 recipients were seropositive for SARS-CoV-2 at baseline.

To note about this clone: Its binding antigen is unknown. No qualities accompany the bases; no much larger clone lies one base away.

The CDR3 regions of human TCRbeta chains were subjected to immunosequencing. The original pipeline was this. Repertoire TCRs were matched against a reference library of SARS-CoV-2-specific TCRs generated with the MIRA antigen-specificity platform. Breadth was defined as the fraction of unique TCRs that were SARS-CoV-2-associated, and depth was defined as the fraction of total T cells that were SARS-CoV-2-associated. Each spike-specific TCR was assigned to its reactive spike region and to a CD4 or CD8 class using the MIRA data. Log10-transformed breadth and depth values were compared by one-way ANOVA with Sidak's multiple comparisons tests. The clones in this table, taken by TCRdb from immuneACCESS, are in-frame only. Not every clone is retained; where verified, under half of the shortfall comes from an unresolved V gene, and the cause of the rest is unknown. The V and J calls and the clone size are those of that table, but D and trimming were determined from the DNA. Across this sample there are 130,000 to 150,000 clones, with 90% to 95% seen only once. In total, the top ten clones hold 5% of the sample.

Read against the paper, the sample's time point label means: baseline before first vaccination. Vaccinee samples were obtained from the UK trials COV001 and COV002, which included a single-blind randomized controlled phase 2/3 trial of AZD1222 (ChAdOx1 nCoV-19) in healthy adults. For TCRbeta chain sequencing, PBMC samples from trial participants were taken at day 0 and at day 28 after the second dose. Per the germline V gene, MNHEY is the CDR1 and SVGAGI is the CDR2. The CDR3, from cysteine to phenylalanine, totals 11 residues. Only the CDR3 portion is preserved as DNA: 33 bases, with reading frame beginning at the first base. Relative to germline, V is 10 bases shorter and J is 5 bases shorter, with 11 bases between their ends.

The sample was peripheral blood, taken on day 0 of AZD1222 vaccination. This receptor chain uses TRBV6-5 and TRBJ1-2; a weak D assignment points to TRBD1 (5 bases agree). This TCR derives from an adult in good health. Read as DNA, the sequence is TGTGCCACTGGGGGGGGATATGGCTACACCTTC. Translated, it reads CATGGGYGYTF.